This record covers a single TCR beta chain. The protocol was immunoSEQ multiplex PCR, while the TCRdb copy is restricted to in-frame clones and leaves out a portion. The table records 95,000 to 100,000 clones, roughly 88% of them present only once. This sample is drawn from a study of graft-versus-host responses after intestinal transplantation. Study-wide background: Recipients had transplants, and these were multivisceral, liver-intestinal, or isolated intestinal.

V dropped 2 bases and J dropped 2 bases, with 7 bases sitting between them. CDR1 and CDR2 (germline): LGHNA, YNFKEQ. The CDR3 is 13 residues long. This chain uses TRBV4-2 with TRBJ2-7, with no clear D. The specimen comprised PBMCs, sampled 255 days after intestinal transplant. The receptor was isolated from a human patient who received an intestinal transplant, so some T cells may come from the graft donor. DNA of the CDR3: TGTGCCAGCAGCCAATCTGTTGCCTACGAGCAGTACTTC. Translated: CASSQSVAYEQYF.